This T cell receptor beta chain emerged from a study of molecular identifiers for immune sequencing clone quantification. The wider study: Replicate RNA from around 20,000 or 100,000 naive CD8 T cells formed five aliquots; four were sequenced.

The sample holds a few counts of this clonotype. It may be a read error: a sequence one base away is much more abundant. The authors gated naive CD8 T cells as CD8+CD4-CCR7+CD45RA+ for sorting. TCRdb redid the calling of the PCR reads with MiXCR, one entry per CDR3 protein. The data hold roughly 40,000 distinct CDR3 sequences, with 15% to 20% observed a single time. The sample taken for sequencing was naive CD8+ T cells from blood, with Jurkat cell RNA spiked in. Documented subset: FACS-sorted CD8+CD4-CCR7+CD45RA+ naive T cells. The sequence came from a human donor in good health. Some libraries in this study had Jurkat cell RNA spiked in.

The CDR3 spells CAISERDIADTQYF. The CDR3 DNA sequence: TGTGCCATCAGTGAAAGGGACATCGCAGATACGCAGTATTTT. The J gene is TRBJ2-3, the V gene TRBV10-3; a possible D gene is TRBD1 (6 bases). The CDR3 is 14 amino acids. V lost 3 bases, J lost 4 bases, and 11 bases lay in between. CDR1 is ENHRY and CDR2 is SYGVKD in the germline V gene.